This T cell receptor (beta chain) was profiled in a study of control samples from healthy donors and cancer patients. Using immunoSEQ multiplex PCR, the repertoire was profiled, and TCRdb retains in-frame clones only, with some absent. The sample yields about 28,000 clones, more than 75% seen once. V lost 1 base to trimming and J lost 6 bases, with 3 bases between them. This CDR3 has 12 residues. CDR1 SGHNT and CDR2 YENEEA come from the germline V gene. Sequences were obtained from PBMCs. This sequence originates from a woman in her thirties or forties with lung cancer. This chain uses TRBV11-3 with TRBJ2-2, with D unresolved. The CDR3 region is CASSLAAGELFF. The CDR3 DNA follows: TGTGCCAGCAGCTTAGCTGCCGGGGAGCTGTTTTTT.